A single sample gave rise to the 7 T cell receptor beta chains below, sequenced in a study of T cells expressing NK-cell markers. TCRdb reprocessed the 5' RACE reads; each CDR3 protein has one entry and no DNA is given. Its table lists approximately 550,000 distinct CDR3 sequences. The sample comprised blood T cells: a sorted CD56 or NKG2C T cell subset, CD4+ or CD8+ T cells, or bulk PBMC T cells (not recorded which). The receptors were gathered from a man aged 18-30 years in good health.

The CDR3 region is CASSPRESSNQPQHF. The rearrangement links TRBV7-6 to TRBJ1-5. CDR3 length equals 15 residues. CDR1 is SGHVS, CDR2 FNYEAQ, per germline.

The J gene is TRBJ2-7, the V gene TRBV27; the D call from TCRdb, TRBD2, cannot be confirmed without DNA. The CDR3 spans 15 residues. Germline V CDR1 and CDR2: MNHEY, SMNVEV (reference sequence). This chain's CDR3 is CASSPTSATPYEQYF.

V gene TRBV12-3 or TRBV12-4 combines with J gene TRBJ1-5. This CDR3 has 14 amino acids. The CDR3: CASSLDQSNQPQHF.

This rearrangement joins TRBV19 to TRBJ1-1. The CDR3 covers 13 residues. Germline CDR1 is LNHDA and CDR2 is SQIVND (reference sequence). This CDR3 is CATNAAMNTEAFF.

The V and J genes are TRBV28 and TRBJ2-1; TCRdb's assignment of TRBD2 cannot be checked, as there is no DNA. The CDR3 totals 15 residues. From germline, CDR1 is MDHEN and CDR2 SYDVKM. The CDR3: CASRLAGGPRDEQFF.

V is TRBV5-1 and J is TRBJ1-6; TCRdb gives TRBD1 as the D gene, but with no DNA this cannot be confirmed. The CDR3 has 15 amino acids. Germline CDR1 SGHRS, CDR2 YFSETQ. The CDR3 sequence is CASSPGQGWNSPLHF.

V is TRBV25-1 and J is TRBJ2-7; without DNA, the TCRdb call of TRBD1 cannot be checked. The CDR3 runs to 15 residues. The V gene's germline CDR1 is MGHDK and CDR2 SYGVNS. The CDR3 reads CASSEQGGQGNEQYF.